Given below is one TCR beta chain in context. What it binds is not known. V lost 5 bases to trimming and J lost 6 bases; unmatched junction nucleotides: 13. Germline CDR1 reads SGHVS; CDR2 reads FNYEAQ. CDR3 size: 16 residues. This entry is derived from a study of shared clonotypes between healthy human individuals. Study-level results: The generation probabilities recorded for non-shared clonotypes fell below those of clonotypes shared by all four donors. Naive CD4 clonotypes overlapped across a handful of donors at about 5.2%.

Each replicate PCR on the sorted subsets used 200 to 250 ng DNA (roughly 30,000 T cell genomes). Measured with immunoSEQ multiplex PCR; TCRdb has only the in-frame clones, and not every one. The sample shows roughly 2.2 million clones, about nine tenths of them seen only once. The sequencing sample was made of naive CD4+ T cells from PBMCs. Documented subset: CD45RA+ positively selected. This chain links TRBV7-6 with TRBJ2-7, with TRBD2 matching 10 bases. The sequence was collected from a man aged 18 to 30 in good health. Some clones in this sample may be carry-over from other donors' samples. CDR3 bases: TGTGCCAGCAGCCGAACTTCGGGACTAGCGCCAGGCGAGCAGTACTTC. It codes for CASSRTSGLAPGEQYF.